Each of the 32 T cell receptor beta chains below was sequenced from the same sample in a study of blood T cell repertoires in COVID-19. Repertoires were generated with immunoSEQ multiplex PCR, while TCRdb's copy carries only in-frame clones and drops some. The sample holds around 180,000 clones, approximately 73% seen once. Sequenced sample: PBMCs or T cells enriched from blood (not recorded which). These receptor sequences come from a woman aged 45-65 years with acute COVID-19.

This chain connects TRBV5-1 to TRBJ2-1; 12 positions match TRBD2. Germline V gene lookup returns CDR1 SGHRS and CDR2 YFSETQ. V shed 4 bases and J 0 bases; nucleotides not matched to a gene: 14. The CDR3 sequence is 20 residues long. CDR3 DNA sequence: TGCGCCAGCAGCAATGGGGGGATGTGGACTAGCGGGGTCTCCTACAATGAGCAGTTCTTC. Its translation is CASSNGGMWTSGVSYNEQFF.

This clone occurred a few times. This chain uses TRBV6-5 with TRBJ1-2; 7 nucleotides agree with TRBD1. The CDR3 extends over 13 amino acids. The V gene's germline CDR1 is MNHEY and CDR2 SVGAGI. V lost 6 bases, J lost 2 bases, and 3 bases stayed unmatched. The CDR3 protein is CASRLQGNYGYTF. CDR3 sequence (DNA): TGTGCCAGCAGATTACAGGGGAACTATGGCTACACCTTC.

This sequence joins TRBV6-6 and TRBJ1-2; maybe TRBD1 (6 bases). Deletions cut 0 bases from V and 2 bases from J, with 7 bases between. Looked up from germline, CDR1 is MNHNY and CDR2 is SVGAGI (reference sequence). The CDR3 runs 14 residues. CDR3 in amino acids: CASSYSTGNYGYTF. The CDR3 coding sequence is TGTGCCAGCAGTTACTCGACAGGAAACTATGGCTACACCTTC.

V and J are TRBV5-8 and TRBJ1-3; D remains unclear. CDR1 SGHTS and CDR2 YDEGEE come from the germline V gene. This CDR3 spans 14 amino acids. V lost 7 bases, J lost 0 bases, and 11 bases lay in between. The CDR3 is CASAWAPSGNTIYF. CDR3 DNA sequence: TGTGCCAGCGCGTGGGCGCCCTCTGGAAACACCATATATTTT.

The CDR3 sequence is CASSFGGIVGSGNTIYF. CDR3 sequence (DNA): TGTGCCAGCAGTTTCGGAGGGATAGTGGGCTCTGGAAACACCATATATTTT. The V and J genes are TRBV28 and TRBJ1-3; no firm D call. Germline V gene lookup returns CDR1 MDHEN and CDR2 SYDVKM. With 3 bases removed from V and 0 bases from J, the gap between germline ends came to 15 bases. CDR3 length: 17 amino acids.

The J gene is TRBJ1-4, the V gene TRBV5-1; 10 bases match TRBD1. Germline trimming cut 0 bases from V and 7 bases from J; bases unmatched to any gene: 6. This CDR3 has 16 residues. Germline assignment: CDR1 SGHRS and CDR2 YFSETQ. The CDR3: CASSLVSGTGAEKLFF. The CDR3 DNA follows: TGCGCCAGCAGCTTGGTCTCCGGGACAGGGGCTGAAAAACTGTTTTTT.

The gene calls are TRBV9 and TRBJ1-6; maybe TRBD1 (6 bases). Germline V gene lookup returns CDR1 SGDLS and CDR2 YYNGEE. The ends were cut back, 7 bases at V and 5 bases at J, with 19 bases in the middle. This CDR3 has 16 amino acids. The CDR3 spells CASAKGRGGDNSPLHF. CDR3 DNA sequence: TGTGCCAGCGCTAAAGGTAGGGGGGGAGATAATTCACCCCTCCACTTT. The full variable domain, completed using reference TRBV9 and TRBJ1-6, is DSGVTQTPKHLITATGQRVTLRCSPRSGDLSVYWYQQSLDQGLQFLIQYYNGEERAKGNILERFSAQQFPDLHSELNLSSLELGDSALYFCASAKGRGGDNSPLHFGNGTRLTVT.

The V call is TRBV24-1, the J call TRBJ2-1; possible D gene TRBD2, 6 bases. V lost 3 bases and J lost 8, with 16 bases in between. This CDR3 comprises 15 residues. CDR1 KGHDR and CDR2 SFDVKD come from the germline V gene. The CDR3 loop is CATSDPTSGRDEQFF. In DNA form, the CDR3 reads TGTGCCACCAGTGATCCTACAAGCGGGCGGGATGAGCAGTTCTTC.

The chain is built from TRBV30 and TRBJ1-3, with D perhaps TRBD1 (6 bases). Per the germline V gene, CDR1 is GTSNPN and CDR2 is SVGIG (reference sequence). V was cut by 0 bases and J by 4 bases, with 7 bases left in between. This CDR3 region has 13 residues. The CDR3 DNA reads TGTGCCTGGAGTGTACAGGGCGGAAACACCATATATTTT. This sequence encodes CAWSVQGGNTIYF. The full variable domain, with the rest looked up from reference TRBV30 and TRBJ1-3, is SQTIHQWPATLVQPVGSPLSLECTVEGTSNPNLYWYRQAAGRGLQLLFYSVGIGQISSEVPQNLSASRPQDRQFILSSKKLLLSDSGFYLCAWSVQGGNTIYFGEGSWLTVV.

V gene TRBV19 combines with J gene TRBJ2-3, with TRBD2 identical over 8 bases. The CDR3 sequence is 14 residues long. Germline CDR1 and CDR2: LNHDA and SQIVND (reference sequence). With V trimmed by 4 bases and J by 6 bases, 6 bases remained unmatched. CDR3 sequence reads: CASSTGRTSDTQYF. In DNA form, the CDR3 reads TGTGCCAGTAGTACAGGAAGGACTAGCGATACGCAGTATTTT.

This clone appeared a single time. This chain connects TRBV30 to TRBJ2-1; D is perhaps TRBD2 (6 bases). Looked up from germline, CDR1 is GTSNPN and CDR2 is SVGIG (reference sequence). V lost 8 bases and J 6 bases, leaving 14 bases between the germline ends. There are 12 residues in the CDR3. The CDR3 DNA sequence: TGTGCCGGGGATAGGGACTCCAATGAGCAGTTCTTC. Translation gives CAGDRDSNEQFF. Together with reference TRBV30 and TRBJ2-1, the CDR3 gives the full variable domain: SQTIHQWPATLVQPVGSPLSLECTVEGTSNPNLYWYRQAAGRGLQLLFYSVGIGQISSEVPQNLSASRPQDRQFILSSKKLLLSDSGFYLCAGDRDSNEQFFGPGTRLTVL.

This clone has only a few counts. The V gene is TRBV5-1, the J gene TRBJ1-1; TRBD1 is a possible D gene (6 bases). Trimming left V 0 bases short and J 1 base short, with 13 bases between. Per germline, CDR1 SGHRS and CDR2 YFSETQ. CDR3 length: 16 residues. DNA of the CDR3: TGCGCCAGCAGCTTGGGGACAGTTGGGGCGAACACTGAAGCTTTCTTT. Translation: CASSLGTVGANTEAFF.

V is TRBV5-4 and J is TRBJ1-2, with D maybe TRBD1 (6 bases). Per germline, CDR1 SGHNT and CDR2 YYREEE (reference sequence). The germline V and J ends were trimmed by 0 bases and 8 bases, with 17 bases remaining between them. This CDR3 comprises 15 residues. CDR3 in DNA: TGTGCCAGCAGCTTGGTGGGAGGGGGGTTGATGGGCTACACCTTC. It codes for CASSLVGGGLMGYTF.

V is TRBV7-9 and J is TRBJ1-1; D might be TRBD1 (5 bases). The ends were cut back, 2 bases at V and 0 bases at J, with 7 bases in the middle. The CDR3 covers 14 residues. CDR1 and CDR2 from the germline V gene are SEHNR and FQNEAQ (reference sequence). CDR3 sequence reads: CASSLSGLNTEAFF. The CDR3 coding sequence is TGTGCCAGCAGCTTATCAGGGTTGAACACTGAAGCTTTCTTT.

J is TRBJ2-3 and V is TRBV11-2, with TRBD2 matching over 14 bases. CDR3 size: 16 residues. Unmatched junction bases numbered 4, after V lost 5 bases and J lost 3 bases. Germline V gene data show CDR1 as SGHAT and CDR2 as FQNNGV. This chain's CDR3 is CASSARTSGGTDTQYF. In DNA, the CDR3 is TGTGCCAGCAGCGCCCGGACTAGCGGGGGGACAGATACGCAGTATTTT.

The chain joins TRBV6-7 to TRBJ1-1, with D maybe TRBD1 (5 bases). TRBV6-7 is an ORF; its function is uncertain. The CDR3 loop spans 12 amino acids. V lost 10 bases to trimming and J lost 0 bases, with 9 bases between them. CDR3 loop: CATGGLNTEAFF. For the CDR3, the DNA is TGTGCCACCGGGGGATTGAACACTGAAGCTTTCTTT.

The chain couples TRBV28 to TRBJ2-1, with TRBD2 matching 11 bases. The CDR3 runs to 15 residues. Germline V lookup: CDR1 MDHEN, CDR2 SYDVKM. The V gene end was trimmed by 4 bases and the J gene end by 9 bases; junction bases not matched to a gene: 8. As DNA, the CDR3 is TGTGCCAGCAGTTCCTCTAGCGGGAGGATGCGTGAGCAGTTCTTC. It yields the protein CASSSSSGRMREQFF.

CDR3 DNA sequence: TGCGCCAGCAGCCAAGGTGACTATTTGGGCAATCAGCCCCAGCATTTT. Protein product: CASSQGDYLGNQPQHF. The genes are TRBV4-1 and TRBJ1-5; D unresolved. The CDR3 extends over 16 amino acids. Per germline, CDR1 MGHRA and CDR2 YSYEKL. V was clipped by 1 base and J by 2 bases, with 12 bases between them.

Comment on this clone: One end of the junction varies from germline; a read error may be responsible. The gene calls are TRBV6-1 and TRBJ1-5; D unclear. Germline V lookup: CDR1 MNHNS, CDR2 SASEGT. The CDR3 length is 12 residues. The CDR3 loop reads CASSDTNLLGNF. DNA for the CDR3: TGTGCCAGCAGTGACACAAACCTACTCGGGAATTTT.

The gene calls are TRBV29-1 and TRBJ2-2; tentative D call: TRBD1 (5 bases). The CDR3 loop spans 13 amino acids. Trimming took off 7 bases at V and 1 base at J, with 10 bases between the two ends. Germline loops: CDR1 SQVTM, CDR2 ANQGSEA. The CDR3 loop is CSADGQNTGELFF. DNA for the CDR3: TGCAGCGCGGACGGACAGAACACCGGGGAGCTGTTTTTT.

The genes are TRBV18 and TRBJ2-3; 10 nucleotides line up with TRBD2. This CDR3 has 15 residues. The germline V gene encodes CDR1 KGHSH and CDR2 LQKENI. The junction had 3 bases not matched to a gene; V was cut back by 5 bases and J by 1 base. CDR3 loop: CASSSTSGGTDTQYF. CDR3 coding DNA: TGTGCCAGCTCATCAACTAGCGGGGGCACAGATACGCAGTATTTT.

The chain employs TRBV18 and TRBJ1-5, with a tentative D call TRBD1 (6 bases). The CDR3 contains 13 residues. Germline V gives CDR1 KGHSH, CDR2 LQKENI. Trimming stripped 6 bases from V and 6 bases from J, with 12 bases between. The CDR3 reads CASSTIGGQPQHF. CDR3 nucleotide sequence: TGTGCCAGCTCTACAATAGGGGGTCAGCCCCAGCATTTT.

The rearrangement joins TRBV19 to TRBJ1-3, with D hard to call. Trimming left V 6 bases short and J 0 bases short, with 15 bases between. Germline V CDR1 and CDR2: LNHDA, SQIVND (reference sequence). The CDR3 runs to 16 residues. The CDR3 DNA reads TGTGCCAGTAGGGGTATCGCGCGGCCCTCTGGAAACACCATATATTTT. Its translation: CASRGIARPSGNTIYF. The full variable domain, completed using reference TRBV19 and TRBJ1-3, is DGGITQSPKYLFRKEGQNVTLSCEQNLNHDAMYWYRQDPGQGLRLIYYSQIVNDFQKGDIAEGYSVSREKKESFPLTVTSAQKNPTAFYLCASRGIARPSGNTIYFGEGSWLTVV.

The chain combines TRBV11-2 with TRBJ2-7; perhaps TRBD2 as D (6 bases). The CDR3 consists of 13 residues. The V end was cut by 5 bases, the J end by 3 bases, with 11 bases between. CDR1 and CDR2 (germline): SGHAT, FQNNGV. The chain's CDR3 is CASSLQTSYEQYV. The CDR3 DNA sequence: TGTGCCAGCAGCCTCCAGACTAGCTACGAGCAGTACGTC.

The chain joins TRBV25-1 to TRBJ1-1; no clear D gene. This CDR3 is 11 amino acids long. Trimming pared 11 bases from V and 4 bases from J, leaving 11 bases between. The germline V gene encodes CDR1 MGHDK and CDR2 SYGVNS. The CDR3 DNA reads as TGTGCCGCGGGGTTGGCCACTGAAGCTTTCTTT. Protein product: CAAGLATEAFF.

This clone appeared a single time. This rearrangement joins TRBV28 to TRBJ1-2, with D maybe TRBD1 (6 bases). Germline assignment: CDR1 MDHEN and CDR2 SYDVKM. V lost 7 bases, J lost 4 bases, and 16 bases lay in between. The CDR3 length is 14 residues. In nucleotides, the CDR3 is TGTGCCAGCACCCCCTCGGGGGGCGTCTATGGCTACACCTTC. Residues: CASTPSGGVYGYTF.

The chain's CDR3 is CASQTEYNSPLHF. The DNA of the CDR3 is TGTGCCTCCCAGACAGAGTATAATTCACCCCTCCACTTT. The chain joins TRBV30 to TRBJ1-6, with D perhaps TRBD1 (5 bases). Germline V gene lookup returns CDR1 GTSNPN and CDR2 SVGIG (reference sequence). Trimming took off 7 bases at V and 4 bases at J, with 11 bases between the two ends. This CDR3 spans 13 amino acids.

The chain links TRBV28 to TRBJ2-1; D perhaps matches TRBD1 (6 bases). V lost 8 bases and J 4 bases, leaving 12 bases between the germline ends. Germline V gene data show CDR1 as MDHEN and CDR2 as SYDVKM. CDR3 length: 13 residues. CDR3 region: CASQGLAYNEQFF. Here the CDR3 DNA reads TGTGCCAGCCAGGGGCTAGCATACAATGAGCAGTTCTTC.

The chain employs TRBV5-4 and TRBJ2-3; 7 bases are a match to TRBD2. Germline CDR1 and CDR2: SGHNT and YYREEE (reference sequence). V lost 4 bases to trimming and J lost 0 bases; unmatched junction nucleotides: 8. This CDR3 comprises 16 residues. The CDR3 nucleotides read TGTGCCAGCAGCCCCAGTGGCGGGAGAAGCACAGATACGCAGTATTTT. This codes for CASSPSGGRSTDTQYF.

The CDR3 spells CSAAPGNEQFF. The CDR3 region has the DNA TGCAGCGCGGCCCCAGGCAATGAGCAGTTCTTC. The chain links TRBV29-1 to TRBJ2-1; D is unclear. The CDR3 contains 11 residues. Germline CDR1 is SQVTM and CDR2 is ANQGSEA. V was cut by 7 bases and J by 6 bases, with 10 bases left in between.

The chain is built from TRBV18 and TRBJ1-2, with 7 bases fitting TRBD1. The CDR3 covers 14 residues. In germline, CDR1 is KGHSH, CDR2 LQKENI. Losses at the gene ends were 3 bases for V and 2 bases for J; bases not matched to a gene: 3. The CDR3 DNA reads as TGTGCCAGCTCACCGGAGGGACAGAACTATGGCTACACCTTC. Translated, it gives CASSPEGQNYGYTF.

This clone has more than one count but fewer than ten. Distinct nucleotide sequences in the sample also encode this CDR3. This chain links TRBV3-1 (or the pseudogene TRBV3-2) with TRBJ1-2; D not certain. The length of the CDR3 is 14 residues. V was clipped by 1 base and J by 3 bases, with 9 bases between them. CDR1 and CDR2 from the germline V gene are LGHDT and YNNKEL (reference sequence). CDR3 protein: CASSQGTGDYGYTF. DNA for the CDR3: TGTGCCAGCAGCCAAGGGACCGGGGACTATGGCTACACCTTC.